One TCR beta chain is described in this entry. The target antigen is unknown. Germline loops: CDR1 MDHEN, CDR2 SYDVKM. The V segment lost 7 bases and the J segment 2 bases; nucleotides outside the gene matches: 7. This CDR3 contains 14 residues. Free of prior chemotherapy, radiotherapy and other malignancies, all of the patients were also node-negative on CT and PET/CT. The sample belongs to a study of prognosis after radiotherapy for stage I lung cancer. Whole-study findings and limits: Unique TCR clone counts were lower following stereotactic body radiation therapy (median roughly 9,300 versus 7,200). Patients who had metastases reportedly showed TRBV and TRBJ gene usage that varied from that of patients who did not.

Genomic DNA served as the source from which two-round multiplex PCR generated TCR beta CDR3 amplicons. Primers specific to each TRBV and TRBJ gene drove first-round PCR. Each CDR3 protein gets one entry after TCRdb re-called the multiplex PCR reads with MiXCR. The sample has about 16,000 distinct CDR3 sequences, approximately 45% seen once. This clonotype was sampled from a donor aged 50 or older with non-small cell lung cancer. The sequencing here drew on PBMCs, taken before or after stereotactic body radiation therapy (not recorded which). The V gene is TRBV28, the J gene TRBJ2-5; TRBD1 agrees at 7 bases. CDR3 nucleotides: TGTGCCAGCACGCCATGGGACAGTCAAGAGACCCAGTACTTC. It specifies CASTPWDSQETQYF. Filled out from reference TRBV28 and TRBJ2-5, the complete variable domain reads DVKVTQSSRYLVKRTGEKVFLECVQDMDHENMFWYRQDPGLGLRLIYFSYDVKMKEKGDIPEGYSVSREKKERFSLILESASTNQTSMYLCASTPWDSQETQYFGPGTRLLVL.